Listed below are T cell receptor beta chains from one sample, sequenced in a study of metastatic and nonmetastatic thyroid tumors. Through MiXCR, TCRdb re-clonotyped the PCR reads. The sample has some 19,000 clones, around 16% seen once; the top ten hold about 40%. Sample: blood. The receptor set was obtained from a female donor with papillary thyroid cancer or a benign thyroid nodule (not recorded which). Some clones in this sample may be carry-over from other donors' samples. CDR3s include the opening cysteine and the closing phenylalanine or tryptophan. Each record gives: V gene, D gene, clone size, J gene, CDR3 DNA, CDR3 protein. A D gene is named only where the DNA matches it firmly. Only some rows state a clone size, as once, few, many or a class for expanded clones.

V: TRBV12-3/TRBV12-4
D: -
size: many
J: TRBJ1-5
DNA: TGTGCCAGCAGCCACGTTATAGACCGCAATCAGCCCCAGCATTTT
CDR3: CASSHVIDRNQPQHF

V: TRBV4-1
D: -
size: many
J: TRBJ2-1
DNA: TGCGCCAGCAGGGGGATGGCCTACTACAATGAGCAGTTCTTC
CDR3: CASRGMAYYNEQFF

V: TRBV7-9
D: -
size: many
J: TRBJ2-7
DNA: TGTGCCAGCAGCTCTCAGGGGGGGGCTTCCTACGAGCAGTACTTC
CDR3: CASSSQGGASYEQYF

V: TRBV11-2
D: -
size: many
J: TRBJ2-2
DNA: TGTGCCAGCAGCTTAGACGTACCCAAGGCCTCGGGAACCGGGGAGCTGTTTTTT
CDR3: CASSLDVPKASGTGELFF

V: TRBV7-9
D: -
size: many
J: TRBJ2-1
DNA: TGTGCCAGCAGCTTAGAAGGCTCCCCCTACAATGAGCAGTTCTTC
CDR3: CASSLEGSPYNEQFF

V: TRBV28
D: TRBD1
size: many
J: TRBJ2-5
DNA: TGTGCCAGCAGTTTACCCGGGACAGGGGTGTTGTACTTC
CDR3: CASSLPGTGVLYF

V: TRBV28
D: TRBD1
size: many
J: TRBJ1-5
DNA: TGTGCCAGCAGCCCGGGACAGGGGGATCAGCCCCAGCATTTT
CDR3: CASSPGQGDQPQHF

V: TRBV6-6
D: TRBD1
size: many
J: TRBJ1-1
DNA: TGTGCCAGCAGTTACTCGAACAGGGGGGGCACTGAAGCTTTCTTT
CDR3: CASSYSNRGGTEAFF

V: TRBV10-3
D: -
size: many
J: TRBJ1-1
DNA: TGTGCCATCAGTCAGGGTCCGGGCACTGAAGCTTTCTTT
CDR3: CAISQGPGTEAFF

V: TRBV24-1
D: -
size: -
J: TRBJ2-3
DNA: TGTGCCACCAGTGATTTCCGGAGCACAGATACGCAGTATTTT
CDR3: CATSDFRSTDTQYF

V: TRBV6-5
D: -
size: few
J: TRBJ2-3
DNA: TGTGCCAGCAGTTACTCGGACAGCACAGATACGCAGTATTTT
CDR3: CASSYSDSTDTQYF

V: TRBV20-1
D: TRBD2
size: -
J: TRBJ2-3
DNA: TGCAGTGCTTCCAGGTGGGAGGGTTTTGGAGATACGCAGTATTTT
CDR3: CSASRWEGFGDTQYF

V: TRBV11-2
D: -
size: -
J: TRBJ2-7
DNA: TGTGCCAGCAGCCCTTGGGGCCCTGAGGAGCAGTACTTC
CDR3: CASSPWGPEEQYF

V: TRBV28
D: -
size: many
J: TRBJ1-3
DNA: TGTGCCAGCACCCCGATACCCTCTGGAAACACCATATATTTT
CDR3: CASTPIPSGNTIYF

V: TRBV20-1
D: TRBD2
size: many
J: TRBJ2-1
DNA: TGCAGTGCAACCGGGACTAGCGGGAGGGCCTACAATGAGCAGTTCTTC
CDR3: CSATGTSGRAYNEQFF

V: TRBV19
D: TRBD2
size: many
J: TRBJ2-1
DNA: TGTGCCAGTAGGGGAGGAGGGACTAGCGATTACAATGAGCAGTTCTTC
CDR3: CASRGGGTSDYNEQFF

V: TRBV9
D: TRBD1
size: medium-sized
J: TRBJ2-1
DNA: TGTGCCAGCAGCGAATTCACAGGGGGCGCGAATAATGAGCAGTTCTTC
CDR3: CASSEFTGGANNEQFF

V: TRBV12-5
D: -
size: -
J: TRBJ1-2
DNA: TGTGCTAGTGCCTCAGGGAGGTATGGCTACACCTTC
CDR3: CASASGRYGYTF

V: TRBV4-2
D: -
size: many
J: TRBJ1-1
DNA: TGTGCCAGCAGCCACGTGAGGGGCACTGAAGCTTTCTTT
CDR3: CASSHVRGTEAFF

V: TRBV28
D: -
size: many
J: TRBJ1-2
DNA: TGTGCCAGCAGTTTTGGGGGGTCCCTTTCTGAGGATGGCTACACCTTC
CDR3: CASSFGGSLSEDGYTF

V: TRBV28
D: -
size: -
J: TRBJ2-5
DNA: TGTGCCAGCAGGAGGACTATGCTTCAAGAGACCCAGTACTTC
CDR3: CASRRTMLQETQYF